The rows below give T cell receptor beta chains drawn from one sample of a study of cytomegalovirus exposure and HLA in healthy donors. TCRdb's table, derived via immunoSEQ multiplex PCR, lists solely in-frame clones and lacks some. The sample has some 150,000 clones; roughly 80% are singletons. Sample: PBMCs. All receptors derive from a man aged 18 to 35 in good health and CMV-seropositive. Each CDR3 is given with its conserved first and last residue. Fields, in order: V gene, clone size, J gene, D gene, CDR3 protein, CDR3 DNA. A D gene is named only where the DNA matches it firmly. The size field is filled for only some rows; it gives once, few, many or a size class.

V gene: TRBV4-3; clone size: .; J gene: TRBJ1-1; D gene: .; CDR3 protein: CASSPQPRANTEAFF; CDR3 DNA: TGCGCCAGCAGCCCCCAGCCCAGGGCCAACACTGAAGCTTTCTTT
V gene: TRBV4-2; clone size: .; J gene: TRBJ1-2; D gene: TRBD1; CDR3 protein: CASSRDRQDYGYTF; CDR3 DNA: TGTGCCAGCAGCCGGGACAGGCAGGACTATGGCTACACCTTC
V gene: TRBV19; clone size: .; J gene: TRBJ2-3; D gene: .; CDR3 protein: CASSIGWQSTDTQYF; CDR3 DNA: TGTGCCAGTAGTATTGGTTGGCAGAGCACAGATACGCAGTATTTT
V gene: TRBV4-1; clone size: few; J gene: TRBJ2-3; D gene: .; CDR3 protein: CASRATRLAEDTQYF; CDR3 DNA: TGCGCCAGCAGGGCCACGAGACTGGCAGAAGATACGCAGTATTTT
V gene: TRBV5-4; clone size: few; J gene: TRBJ2-7; D gene: .; CDR3 protein: CASSLGLGEQYF; CDR3 DNA: TGTGCCAGCAGCTTAGGTCTAGGCGAGCAGTACTTC
V gene: TRBV4-3; clone size: .; J gene: TRBJ2-7; D gene: .; CDR3 protein: CASSQDSTAYEQYF; CDR3 DNA: TGCGCCAGCAGCCAAGATAGTACAGCCTACGAGCAGTACTTC
V gene: TRBV2; clone size: .; J gene: TRBJ1-1; D gene: TRBD1; CDR3 protein: CASRSTDRGRMNTEAFF; CDR3 DNA: TGTGCCAGCAGATCGACGGACAGGGGGCGTATGAACACTGAAGCTTTCTTT
V gene: TRBV4-2; clone size: once; J gene: TRBJ1-4; D gene: .; CDR3 protein: CASSLLSEKLFF; CDR3 DNA: TGTGCCAGCAGCCTTTTATCCGAAAAACTGTTTTTT
V gene: TRBV19; clone size: .; J gene: TRBJ2-7; D gene: TRBD1; CDR3 protein: CASSIERGQYEQYF; CDR3 DNA: TGTGCCAGTAGTATAGAAAGGGGGCAGTACGAGCAGTACTTC
V gene: TRBV5-1; clone size: .; J gene: TRBJ2-7; D gene: .; CDR3 protein: CASSFTTSYEQYF; CDR3 DNA: TGCGCCAGCAGCTTTACAACCTCCTACGAGCAGTACTTC
V gene: TRBV4-2; clone size: .; J gene: TRBJ2-1; D gene: .; CDR3 protein: CASSQGQEYNEQFF; CDR3 DNA: TGTGCCAGCAGCCAAGGCCAGGAATACAATGAGCAGTTCTTC
V gene: TRBV27; clone size: .; J gene: TRBJ2-7; D gene: TRBD2; CDR3 protein: CASSLGLAVTYEQYF; CDR3 DNA: TGTGCCAGCAGCTTGGGACTAGCGGTTACCTACGAGCAGTACTTC
V gene: TRBV13; clone size: .; J gene: TRBJ1-1; D gene: .; CDR3 protein: CASSQGQRTWDTEAFF; CDR3 DNA: TGTGCCAGCAGCCAGGGGCAGCGAACGTGGGACACTGAAGCTTTCTTT
V gene: TRBV7-2; clone size: .; J gene: TRBJ1-5; D gene: TRBD1; CDR3 protein: CASSVTGNVYQPQHF; CDR3 DNA: TGTGCCAGCAGTGTGACAGGGAACGTATATCAGCCCCAGCATTTT
V gene: TRBV10-1; clone size: .; J gene: TRBJ2-1; D gene: .; CDR3 protein: CASILRAYNEQFF; CDR3 DNA: TGCGCCAGCATACTGAGGGCCTACAATGAGCAGTTCTTC
V gene: TRBV10-3; clone size: .; J gene: TRBJ1-2; D gene: .; CDR3 protein: CAISESRKNYGYTF; CDR3 DNA: TGTGCCATCAGTGAGTCGCGGAAAAACTATGGCTACACCTTC
V gene: TRBV18; clone size: .; J gene: TRBJ1-3; D gene: .; CDR3 protein: CASTGGRDTIYF; CDR3 DNA: TGTGCCAGCACCGGGGGGAGAGACACCATATATTTT
V gene: TRBV6-6; clone size: .; J gene: TRBJ2-7; D gene: .; CDR3 protein: CASSLTTGDPSF; CDR3 DNA: TGTGCCAGCAGTCTCACGACAGGTGACCCCTCCTTC
V gene: TRBV6-5; clone size: .; J gene: TRBJ1-1; D gene: TRBD1; CDR3 protein: CASSYSGTGSTEAFF; CDR3 DNA: TGTGCCAGCAGTTACTCCGGGACAGGAAGCACTGAAGCTTTCTTT
V gene: TRBV6-1; clone size: .; J gene: TRBJ2-3; D gene: TRBD2; CDR3 protein: CASSAGTSGSDTQYF; CDR3 DNA: TGTGCCAGCAGTGCCGGGACTAGCGGGTCAGATACGCAGTATTTT
V gene: TRBV29-1; clone size: .; J gene: TRBJ2-7; D gene: TRBD1; CDR3 protein: CSVENDRGLSYEQYF; CDR3 DNA: TGCAGCGTTGAGAACGACAGGGGGCTCTCCTACGAGCAGTACTTC
V gene: TRBV19; clone size: .; J gene: TRBJ2-7; D gene: TRBD2; CDR3 protein: CASSIGGRNYEQYF; CDR3 DNA: TGTGCCAGTAGTATTGGCGGGAGGAACTACGAGCAGTACTTC
V gene: TRBV29-1; clone size: .; J gene: TRBJ2-7; D gene: TRBD1; CDR3 protein: CSVGQGRNYEQYF; CDR3 DNA: TGCAGCGTTGGACAGGGGAGGAACTACGAGCAGTACTTC
V gene: TRBV7-9; clone size: .; J gene: TRBJ2-1; D gene: .; CDR3 protein: CASREFGYNEQFF; CDR3 DNA: TGTGCCAGCCGGGAGTTCGGCTACAATGAGCAGTTCTTC
V gene: TRBV5-5; clone size: .; J gene: TRBJ2-2; D gene: .; CDR3 protein: CASSLNRGGSGELFF; CDR3 DNA: TGTGCCAGCAGCTTGAACAGGGGAGGATCCGGGGAGCTGTTTTTT
V gene: TRBV15; clone size: .; J gene: TRBJ2-5; D gene: .; CDR3 protein: CATSGRSARETQYF; CDR3 DNA: TGTGCCACCAGCGGGAGGTCTGCACGAGAGACCCAGTACTTC
V gene: TRBV15; clone size: .; J gene: TRBJ1-4; D gene: TRBD1; CDR3 protein: CATSKLQGEVTNEKLFF; CDR3 DNA: TGTGCCACCAGCAAACTCCAGGGGGAGGTAACTAATGAAAAACTGTTTTTT
V gene: TRBV4-1; clone size: few; J gene: TRBJ2-5; D gene: .; CDR3 protein: CASSLGGGETQYF; CDR3 DNA: TGCGCCAGCAGCCTAGGCGGAGGCGAGACCCAGTACTTC
V gene: TRBV15; clone size: few; J gene: TRBJ1-1; D gene: TRBD1; CDR3 protein: CATSREGALLEAFF; CDR3 DNA: TGTGCCACCAGCAGGGAGGGGGCCCTCCTTGAAGCTTTCTTT
V gene: TRBV7-2; clone size: .; J gene: TRBJ2-7; D gene: .; CDR3 protein: CASSAFRGSEQYF; CDR3 DNA: TGTGCCAGCAGCGCCTTTAGGGGATCCGAGCAGTACTTC
V gene: TRBV4-1; clone size: .; J gene: TRBJ2-7; D gene: TRBD2; CDR3 protein: CASAFTGGSSEQYF; CDR3 DNA: TGCGCCAGCGCTTTCACGGGAGGTTCCTCCGAGCAGTACTTC